What follows describes a single TCR beta chain. Original analysis: Cell counts per sample came from amplifying reference gene primers. Measured with immunoSEQ multiplex PCR; TCRdb has only the in-frame clones, and not every one. Clone size and V and J calls were adopted from that table, with D and trimming inferred from the DNA. The sample yields a few hundred thousand clones, around 85% seen once. These data originate in a study of blood T cell repertoires in COVID-19. Looking at the study overall: From the United States, Italy and Spain came samples of acute and convalescent COVID-19. PBMCs, B-cell-depleted T cells, or T cells were the source of the cDNA or gDNA that made up the material.

Germline V gene lookup returns CDR1 LGHDT and CDR2 YNNKEL (reference sequence). Trimming took 4 bases from V and 3 from J, leaving 10 bases between them. This CDR3 comprises 14 residues. V gene TRBV3-1 (or the pseudogene TRBV3-2) combines with J gene TRBJ2-1; the D is unclear. The source is a woman aged 45 to 65 with active or convalescent COVID-19. Sequenced material: peripheral blood. Here the CDR3 DNA reads TGTGCCAGCAGCCTCGATTACGGCTACAATGAGCAGTTCTTC. It yields the protein CASSLDYGYNEQFF.